This passage covers 30 T cell receptor beta chains from one sample sequenced in a study of shared clonotypes between healthy human individuals. TCRdb's copy holds only in-frame clones and misses some; the assay was immunoSEQ multiplex PCR. The sample yields 2 million to 2.5 million clones, about 95% seen once. Naive CD8 populations comprised CD45RO-negative cells positively selected for CCR7, excluding terminally differentiated effector memory CD45RA+ cells. Sequencing was done on a sample of naive CD8+ T cells sorted from blood. Every receptor here comes from a man younger than 35 in good health.

This chain connects TRBV4-1 to TRBJ2-4, with a possible D match to TRBD2 (6 bases). The CDR3 totals 15 residues. CDR1 is MGHRA and CDR2 is YSYEKL in the germline V gene. V shed 2 bases and J shed 8 bases, with 16 bases lying between them. The CDR3 region has the DNA TGCGCCAGCAGCCAAAGGGAGGCCTTCGGGGACATTCAGTACTTC. Translating gives CASSQREAFGDIQYF.

The rearrangement uses TRBV7-9 and TRBJ2-7; TRBD1 agrees at 8 bases. Germline loops: CDR1 SEHNR, CDR2 FQNEAQ (reference sequence). J gave up 3 bases and V 5 bases, and 6 bases lay outside the gene matches. The CDR3 loop spans 14 amino acids. The CDR3 bases are TGTGCCAGCAGCGCTCCCGGGACAGGCTACGAGCAGTACTTC. Protein product: CASSAPGTGYEQYF.

This clone came up once. The J gene is TRBJ2-7, the V gene TRBV13, with unresolved D. V was cut by 4 bases and J by 3 bases, with 13 bases left in between. CDR1 and CDR2 from the germline V gene are PRHDT and FYEKMQ (reference sequence). The CDR3 is made up of 14 amino acids. This CDR3 is CASSSNLLNYEQYF. CDR3 in DNA: TGTGCCAGCAGCTCTAACCTTCTCAACTACGAGCAGTACTTC.

With respect to this clone: This sample also contains other DNA sequences that code for the same CDR3. CDR3 sequence reads: CASSFRGGTEAFF. CDR3 coding DNA: TGTGCCAGCAGTTTTAGAGGGGGCACTGAAGCTTTCTTT. This sequence joins TRBV28 and TRBJ1-1, with a weak D call TRBD1 (6 bases). V was cut by 3 bases and J by 4 bases, with 9 bases left in between. Germline lookup yields CDR1 MDHEN and CDR2 SYDVKM. This CDR3 spans 13 amino acids.

This CDR3 reads CASSPSGSGNSYNSPLHF. The DNA of the CDR3 is TGTGCCAGCAGTCCTTCGGGGTCGGGAAACTCCTATAATTCACCCCTCCACTTT. The chain employs TRBV27 and TRBJ1-6; D not resolved. V gave up 5 bases and J gave up 0 bases, with 17 bases separating them. Germline CDR1 reads MNHEY; CDR2 reads SMNVEV (reference sequence). The CDR3 contains 18 residues.

Points on this clone: Additional DNA sequences in this sample encode the identical CDR3. The chain links TRBV7-9 to TRBJ2-2, with 9 bases fitting TRBD2. The CDR3 length is 16 residues. The V segment lost 4 bases and the J segment 0 bases; nucleotides outside the gene matches: 3. Germline lookup yields CDR1 SEHNR and CDR2 FQNEAQ (reference sequence). The CDR3 protein is CASSSSGGTNTGELFF. CDR3 coding DNA: TGTGCCAGCAGCTCCAGCGGGGGGACGAACACCGGGGAGCTGTTTTTT.

The CDR3 region has the DNA TGTGCCAGCATGGGACAGGTCACAGATACGCAGTATTTT. This translates into CASMGQVTDTQYF. The chain links TRBV2 to TRBJ2-3; 8 nucleotides line up with TRBD1. The CDR3 totals 13 residues. Trimming at V came to 7 bases and at J to 2 bases, leaving 2 bases not matched to a gene. Germline assignment: CDR1 SNHLY and CDR2 FYNNEI.

This chain uses TRBV14 with TRBJ1-1, with D possibly being TRBD1 (5 bases). The germline V and J ends were trimmed by 6 bases and 5 bases, with 16 bases remaining between them. CDR1 is SGHDN and CDR2 is FVKESK in the germline V gene. The CDR3 is made up of 14 amino acids. CDR3 amino acids: CASSTRVVTTEAFF. CDR3 coding DNA: TGTGCCAGCAGTACCAGGGTAGTAACAACTGAAGCTTTCTTT. Using reference TRBV14 and TRBJ1-1 for the parts outside the CDR3, the full variable domain is EAGVTQFPSHSVIEKGQTVTLRCDPISGHDNLYWYRRVMGKEIKFLLHFVKESKQDESGMPNNRFLAERTGGTYSTLKVQPAELEDSGVYFCASSTRVVTTEAFFGQGTRLTVV.

The chain carries TRBV7-9 and TRBJ2-2; the match to TRBD2 covers 13 bases. The germline CDR1 and CDR2 sequences are SEHNR and FQNEAQ (reference sequence). J gave up 4 bases and V 3 bases, and 5 bases lay outside the gene matches. This CDR3 is 17 amino acids long. The CDR3 here is CASSFGTSGAPTGELFF. Here the CDR3 DNA reads TGTGCCAGCAGCTTCGGGACTAGCGGGGCGCCCACCGGGGAGCTGTTTTTT.

Turning to this clone: Other DNA sequences in this specimen translate into the identical CDR3. The chain joins TRBV28 to TRBJ2-3; D unclear. Trimming stripped 6 bases from V and 2 bases from J, with 3 bases between. CDR1 is MDHEN, CDR2 SYDVKM, per germline. The CDR3 runs 11 residues. CDR3 coding DNA: TGTGCCAGCAGGTCCACAGATACGCAGTATTTT. Its protein is CASRSTDTQYF.

With respect to this clone: With a much larger clone just one base away, this may be a read error. This CDR3 is also generated by other DNA sequences in the sample. This sequence joins TRBV7-9 and TRBJ1-1; D is uncertain. The V and J ends lost 1 base and 1 base respectively, with 4 bases between them. The CDR3 extends over 13 amino acids. The germline V gene encodes CDR1 SEHNR and CDR2 FQNEAQ (reference sequence). The CDR3 region is CASSLEGNTEAFF. Here the CDR3 DNA reads TGTGCCAGCAGCTTAGAGGGGAACACTGAAGCTTTCTTT.

This sequence joins TRBV6-5 and TRBJ1-2; maybe TRBD1 (6 bases). Germline V gene sequence: CDR1 MNHEY, CDR2 SVGAGI. This CDR3 has 13 residues. V lost 6 bases, J lost 1 base, and 9 bases lay in between. The CDR3 nucleotides are TGTGCCAGCAGCACAGGGATTAACTATGGCTACACCTTC. Protein product: CASSTGINYGYTF.

The rearrangement links TRBV2 to TRBJ2-7; D not resolved. CDR1 and CDR2 (germline): SNHLY, FYNNEI. The germline V and J ends were trimmed by 2 bases and 4 bases, with 24 bases remaining between them. The CDR3 totals 18 residues. Here the CDR3 reads CASSENRLDLRRQYEQYF. The CDR3 DNA reads as TGTGCCAGCAGTGAAAATCGCTTAGACTTGCGGAGACAATACGAGCAGTACTTC.

Points on this clone: The sample carries other DNA sequences with the same CDR3. The chain has TRBV30 and TRBJ1-6; D gene ambiguous. CDR1 GTSNPN and CDR2 SVGIG come from the germline V gene (reference sequence). The length of the CDR3 is 14 residues. Trimming left V 0 bases short and J 7 bases short, with 10 bases between. In DNA form, the CDR3 reads TGTGCCTGGAGTGTACCAGGTTCCAATTCACCCCTCCACTTT. Translated, it gives CAWSVPGSNSPLHF.

J is TRBJ2-5 and V is TRBV9, with D possibly matching TRBD2 (6 bases). Germline V gene sequence: CDR1 SGDLS, CDR2 YYNGEE. This CDR3 contains 17 residues. V was cut by 2 bases and J by 1 base, with 18 bases left in between. The CDR3 protein is CASSVGTRSNFQETQYF. The CDR3 DNA is TGTGCCAGCAGCGTCGGGACTCGATCAAACTTCCAAGAGACCCAGTACTTC. Together with reference TRBV9 and TRBJ2-5, the CDR3 gives the full variable domain: DSGVTQTPKHLITATGQRVTLRCSPRSGDLSVYWYQQSLDQGLQFLIQYYNGEERAKGNILERFSAQQFPDLHSELNLSSLELGDSALYFCASSVGTRSNFQETQYFGPGTRLLVL.

The chain uses TRBV29-1 and TRBJ1-2; no clear D gene. The germline gives CDR1 SQVTM, CDR2 ANQGSEA. The ends were cut back, 2 bases at V and 8 bases at J, with 6 bases in the middle. The CDR3 extends over 10 amino acids. CDR3 DNA sequence: TGCAGCGTTGAACTAGGAGGCTACACCTTC. Residues: CSVELGGYTF.

This chain connects TRBV6-5 to TRBJ2-1; D remains ambiguous. The CDR3 is 13 residues long. Between the trimmed V and J ends, which lost 2 bases and 7 bases, there was a span of 9 bases. Germline loops: CDR1 MNHEY, CDR2 SVGAGI. CDR3 sequence (DNA): TGTGCCAGCAGTTACGCCCTGAGTAATGAGCAGTTCTTC. Its translation: CASSYALSNEQFF.

This CDR3 reads CASSLDAGGLHEQFF. CDR3 nucleotides: TGTGCCAGCAGTTTAGACGCGGGGGGGCTCCATGAGCAGTTCTTC. The chain links TRBV27 to TRBJ2-1, with 9 bases identical to TRBD2. CDR1 and CDR2 (germline): MNHEY, SMNVEV (reference sequence). There are 15 residues in the CDR3. The V and J ends lost 2 bases and 8 bases, in that order; junction bases with no gene match: 7.

The V gene is TRBV11-3, the J gene TRBJ1-1; 10 positions match TRBD1. J lost 1 base, V lost 6 bases, and 5 bases had no gene match. The CDR3 covers 15 residues. CDR1 SGHNT and CDR2 YENEEA come from the germline V gene. CDR3 residues: CASSGTGEGNTEAFF. CDR3 in DNA: TGTGCCAGCAGTGGGACAGGGGAAGGGAACACTGAAGCTTTCTTT.

The chain uses TRBV11-2 and TRBJ2-3, with 8 bases aligning to TRBD2. Germline CDR1 reads SGHAT; CDR2 reads FQNNGV. This CDR3 has 16 residues. V lost 0 bases, J lost 2 bases, and 4 bases stayed unmatched. The CDR3 spells CASSLDGLADTDTQYF. The CDR3 DNA is TGTGCCAGCAGCTTAGACGGACTAGCAGACACAGATACGCAGTATTTT.

The chain couples TRBV19 to TRBJ2-7, with D hard to call. The V and J ends lost 5 bases and 3 bases respectively, with 14 bases between them. The CDR3 totals 14 residues. Germline loops: CDR1 LNHDA, CDR2 SQIVND (reference sequence). The CDR3 protein is CASSSAVWDYEQYF. CDR3 nucleotide sequence: TGTGCCAGTAGTTCGGCGGTGTGGGACTACGAGCAGTACTTC.

The chain uses TRBV30 and TRBJ1-5; TRBD1 agrees at 7 bases. This CDR3 contains 16 residues. The trim removed 1 base at V and 2 bases at J, leaving 8 bases unmatched. Germline V gene lookup returns CDR1 GTSNPN and CDR2 SVGIG (reference sequence). The CDR3 here is CAWSERQGSGNQPQHF. The CDR3 region has the DNA TGTGCCTGGAGTGAACGACAGGGATCCGGCAATCAGCCCCAGCATTTT.

This clone was recorded once. The V call is TRBV2, the J call TRBJ1-1, with a possible D match to TRBD1 (6 bases). The CDR3 loop spans 14 amino acids. Germline V gives CDR1 SNHLY, CDR2 FYNNEI. Trimming took 8 bases from V and 0 from J, leaving 13 bases between them. CDR3: CASPSGDMNTEAFF. The CDR3 DNA sequence: TGTGCCAGCCCCAGCGGGGACATGAACACTGAAGCTTTCTTT. The variable domain in full, completed from reference TRBV2 and TRBJ1-1, reads EPEVTQTPSHQVTQMGQEVILRCVPISNHLYFYWYRQILGQKVEFLVSFYNNEISEKSEIFDDQFSVERPDGSNFTLKIRSTKLEDSAMYFCASPSGDMNTEAFFGQGTRLTVV.

The V and J genes are TRBV2 and TRBJ2-2; TRBD1 matches 7 bases. This CDR3 has 14 amino acids. V shed 10 bases, J shed 1 base, and the junction held 6 bases outside the gene matches. CDR1 SNHLY and CDR2 FYNNEI come from the germline V gene. CDR3 nucleotides: TGTGCCACGCCCGGGACAGAGAACACCGGGGAGCTGTTTTTT. Protein: CATPGTENTGELFF.

The rearrangement uses TRBV27 and TRBJ1-4, with D hard to call. The CDR3 is 18 amino acids. V was trimmed by 9 bases and J by 1 base, leaving 24 bases between them. Germline V lookup: CDR1 MNHEY, CDR2 SMNVEV (reference sequence). As DNA, the CDR3 is TGTGCCAGTCAGAGGGTGGCCGACCCCTTGCAAACTAATGAAAAACTGTTTTTT. It is translated as CASQRVADPLQTNEKLFF.

Note on this clone: Other DNA sequences in this specimen translate into the identical CDR3. V usage is TRBV19 and J usage is TRBJ1-1; maybe TRBD1 (5 bases). The length of the CDR3 is 13 residues. Trimming removed 1 base at V and 4 bases at J, with 7 bases between. The V gene's germline CDR1 is LNHDA and CDR2 SQIVND (reference sequence). Written as DNA, the CDR3 is TGTGCCAGTAGTATAGGAGGGGCCACTGAAGCTTTCTTT. It translates to CASSIGGATEAFF.

This chain links TRBV30 with TRBJ2-7; maybe TRBD2 (5 bases). Germline V CDR1 and CDR2: GTSNPN, SVGIG (reference sequence). The CDR3 is 16 amino acids. V was shortened by 0 bases and J by 7 bases, with 22 bases between the two germline ends. The CDR3 coding sequence is TGTGCCTGGAGTGTTCGGGAAAGCTACCCCGTCGGTGAGCAGTACTTC. Protein: CAWSVRESYPVGEQYF.

V is TRBV15 and J is TRBJ1-2; D perhaps matches TRBD1 (5 bases). CDR1 LNHNV and CDR2 YYDKDF come from the germline V gene (reference sequence). There are 14 residues in the CDR3. The V gene lost 3 bases and the J gene lost 3 bases, with 11 bases spanning the gap. CDR3 coding DNA: TGTGCCACCAGCAGGGACGTAGGGGACTATGGCTACACCTTC. Its translation: CATSRDVGDYGYTF.

Note on this clone: The same CDR3 can be traced to other DNA sequences in this sample. The chain uses TRBV27 and TRBJ1-5; a possible D gene is TRBD1 (6 bases). This CDR3 spans 14 amino acids. Germline-derived CDR1 and CDR2 are MNHEY and SMNVEV (reference sequence). V was pared by 2 bases and J by 3 bases, with 8 bases between. The CDR3 sequence is CASSLGQNNQPQHF. CDR3 coding DNA: TGTGCCAGCAGTTTAGGACAGAACAATCAGCCCCAGCATTTT.

This chain links TRBV30 with TRBJ2-5; a weak D match, TRBD1 (5 bases). V was shortened by 4 bases and J by 4 bases, with 10 bases between the two germline ends. CDR3 length equals 12 residues. Germline-derived CDR1 and CDR2 are GTSNPN and SVGIG (reference sequence). In DNA, the CDR3 is TGTGCCTGGAATGTGGGGCTAGAGACCCAGTACTTC. Amino acids: CAWNVGLETQYF.